This T cell receptor beta chain was sequenced during a study of tumor-infiltrating lymphocytes in primary liver carcinoma. Overall study: Tumor stage was T1-T3 N0M0, and tumor size was about 4 to 11 cm across. Points from the study as a whole: The top-250-clone fraction was significantly higher in tumors than in blood (p = 0.039).

On this clonotype itself: Antigen: not known. This sequence may be a read error, since a much larger clone differs from it by one base.

A constant-region primer served to make TCR beta cDNA from roughly 500 ng total RNA. Sequencing libraries for TCR beta derived from three nested multiplex PCR rounds that used slightly modified ARM-PCR. The first two PCR rounds used TRBV1-TRBV30 forward primers with a C-beta reverse primer, 9 to 11 cycles each. TCRdb independently ran MiXCR on the multiplex PCR reads; one entry per CDR3 protein. The sample has fewer than 350,000 distinct CDR3 sequences, 65% seen once. V was trimmed by 10 bases and J by 6 bases, leaving 19 bases between them. The CDR3 runs to 14 residues. In germline, CDR1 is MNHEY, CDR2 SVGAGI. Blood RNA came from unsorted whole blood; germline DNA was also extracted.

Sample: peripheral blood. The TCR comes from a man aged 40-49 years with primary liver carcinoma and hepatitis B virus infection. The chain employs TRBV6-5 and TRBJ2-1; the D gene is possibly TRBD2 (5 bases). The CDR3 spells CANSWSGGTNEQFF. CDR3 nucleotide sequence: TGTGCCAACAGCTGGAGCGGAGGAACCAATGAGCAGTTCTTC.